Following are 4 T cell receptor beta chains from one sample sequenced in a study of cytomegalovirus exposure and HLA in healthy donors. The PCR used 60 Vbeta and 13 Jbeta primers. The repertoire was sequenced with immunoSEQ multiplex PCR; TCRdb's copy has only in-frame clones and lacks some. The sample carries more than 140,000 clones, more than 60% recorded once. Sequenced: PBMCs. The source is a man aged 35 to 55 in good health and CMV-seronegative.

The rearrangement joins TRBV29-1 to TRBJ2-5; no clear D gene. The J call may be incorrect, as the DNA end agrees better with TRBJ2-7. From germline, CDR1 is SQVTM and CDR2 ANQGSEA. The CDR3 contains 17 residues. The CDR3 region is CSVGQFYFLGETYEQYF. CDR3 sequence (DNA): TGCAGCGTTGGGCAATTTTACTTTCTCGGAGAAACCTACGAGCAGTACTTC.

The gene calls are TRBV29-1 and TRBJ2-7; 11 bases map to TRBD1. J gave up 7 bases and V 8 bases, and 13 bases lay outside the gene matches. This CDR3 spans 14 amino acids. Germline V gives CDR1 SQVTM, CDR2 ANQGSEA. The CDR3 bases are TGCAGCATCACGAACCGGGACAGGGGGAAAGAGCAGTACTTC. Encoded protein: CSITNRDRGKEQYF.

The gene calls are TRBV6-1 and TRBJ2-7; perhaps TRBD2 as D (7 bases). Trimming shortened V by 7 bases and J by 7 bases, and 17 bases separated the two germline ends. Looked up from germline, CDR1 is MNHNS and CDR2 is SASEGT. The CDR3 consists of 13 residues. Written as DNA, the CDR3 is TGTGCCAGCACCCTCCGGGGGGCCTGGGAGCAGTACTTC. It yields the protein CASTLRGAWEQYF.

The chain has TRBV28 and TRBJ2-3; D is possibly TRBD2 (6 bases). Germline V lookup: CDR1 MDHEN, CDR2 SYDVKM. Between the trimmed V and J ends, which lost 6 bases and 3 bases, there was a span of 10 bases. The CDR3 loop spans 13 amino acids. The CDR3 spells CASRGGTTDTQYF. CDR3 nucleotide sequence: TGTGCCAGCAGGGGGGGAACGACAGATACGCAGTATTTT.